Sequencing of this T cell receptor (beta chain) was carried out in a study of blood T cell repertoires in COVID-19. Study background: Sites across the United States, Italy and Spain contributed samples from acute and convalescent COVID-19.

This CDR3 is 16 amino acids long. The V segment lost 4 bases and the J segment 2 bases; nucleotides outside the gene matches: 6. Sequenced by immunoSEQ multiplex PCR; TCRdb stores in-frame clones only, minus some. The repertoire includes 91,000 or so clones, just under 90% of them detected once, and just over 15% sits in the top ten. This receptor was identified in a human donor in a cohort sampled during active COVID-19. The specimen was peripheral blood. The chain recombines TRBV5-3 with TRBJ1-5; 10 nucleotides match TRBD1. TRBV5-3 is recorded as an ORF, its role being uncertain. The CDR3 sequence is CARSRDRGGGNQPQHF. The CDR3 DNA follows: TGTGCCAGAAGCAGGGACAGGGGAGGTGGCAATCAGCCCCAGCATTTT.